This T cell receptor beta chain was captured by sequencing in a study of immune evolution from preneoplasia to lung adenocarcinoma. This clone ranks as large. Produced via immunoSEQ multiplex PCR; TCRdb's table is partial and in-frame only. The data show about 11,000 clones, over 70% seen once. The V gene lost 0 bases and the J gene lost 5 bases, with 5 bases spanning the gap. CDR3 length: 13 amino acids. Germline CDR1 is MDHEN and CDR2 is SYDVKM. This TCR derives from a person between 55 and 69 years old with lung adenocarcinoma. Some clones in this sample may be carry-over from other donors' samples. The V call is TRBV28, the J call TRBJ2-1; weak D call: TRBD2 (5 bases). The specimen was FFPE normal lung tissue adjacent to the tumor. The CDR3 sequence is CASSLWRDNEQFF. CDR3 coding DNA: TGTGCCAGCAGTTTATGGAGGGACAATGAGCAGTTCTTC.